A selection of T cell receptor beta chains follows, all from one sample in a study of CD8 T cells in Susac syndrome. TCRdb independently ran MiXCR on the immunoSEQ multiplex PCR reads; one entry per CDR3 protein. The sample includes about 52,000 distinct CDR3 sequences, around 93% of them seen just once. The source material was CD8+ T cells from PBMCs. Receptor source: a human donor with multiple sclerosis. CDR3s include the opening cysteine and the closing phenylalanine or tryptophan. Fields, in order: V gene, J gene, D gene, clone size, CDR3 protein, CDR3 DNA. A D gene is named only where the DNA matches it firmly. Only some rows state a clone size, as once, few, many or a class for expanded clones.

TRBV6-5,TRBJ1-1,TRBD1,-,CASSYSETGEAFF,TGTGCCAGCAGTTACTCCGAGACAGGGGAAGCTTTCTTT
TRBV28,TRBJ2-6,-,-,CASSLVFSGANVLTF,TGTGCCAGCAGTCTTGTCTTCTCTGGGGCCAACGTCCTGACTTTC
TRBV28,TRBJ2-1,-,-,CASSYGGGGGEQFF,TGTGCCAGCAGTTATGGGGGTGGTGGTGGTGAGCAGTTCTTC
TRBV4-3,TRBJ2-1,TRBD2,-,CASSQGLWTSGDEQFF,TGCGCCAGCAGCCAAGGTCTATGGACTAGCGGGGACGAGCAGTTCTTC
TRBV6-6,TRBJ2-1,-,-,CASSSGTPSYNEQFF,TGTGCCAGCAGCTCCGGGACCCCGTCCTACAATGAGCAGTTCTTC
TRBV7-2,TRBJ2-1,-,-,CASSLGPGHNNEQFF,TGTGCCAGCAGCTTAGGGCCAGGCCATAACAATGAGCAGTTCTTC
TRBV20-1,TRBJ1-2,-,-,CSASPTGIHYGYTF,TGCAGTGCTAGTCCTACAGGGATTCACTATGGCTACACCTTC
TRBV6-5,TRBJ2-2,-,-,CASRANTGELFF,TGTGCCAGCAGGGCGAACACCGGGGAGCTGTTTTTT
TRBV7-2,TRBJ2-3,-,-,CASSLEYPRQSLDHTQYF,TGTGCCAGCAGCTTAGAGTATCCACGTCAAAGCCTAGATCATACGCAGTATTTT
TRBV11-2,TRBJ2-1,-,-,CASSELGNNNEQFF,TGTGCCAGCAGCGAATTAGGAAATAACAATGAGCAGTTCTTC
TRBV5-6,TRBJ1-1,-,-,CASTVGNTEAFF,TGTGCCAGCACCGTTGGGAACACTGAAGCTTTCTTT
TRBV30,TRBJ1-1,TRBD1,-,CAWDPTGGGTEAFF,TGTGCCTGGGACCCCACAGGGGGGGGGACTGAAGCTTTCTTT
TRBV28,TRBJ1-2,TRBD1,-,CASSFTGETNYGYTF,TGTGCCAGCAGTTTCACAGGGGAGACTAACTATGGCTACACCTTC
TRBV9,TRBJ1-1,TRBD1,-,CASSVAGGGTEAFF,TGTGCCAGCAGCGTAGCAGGGGGTGGCACTGAAGCTTTCTTT
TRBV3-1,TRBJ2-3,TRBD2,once,CASSQTSSTDTQYF,TGTGCCAGCAGCCAGACTAGCAGCACAGATACGCAGTATTTT
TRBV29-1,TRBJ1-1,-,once,CSVDVHAEAFF,TGCAGCGTTGACGTGCATGCTGAAGCTTTCTTT
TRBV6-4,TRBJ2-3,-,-,CASSERGSTDTQYF,TGTGCCAGCAGTGAGAGGGGAAGCACAGATACGCAGTATTTT
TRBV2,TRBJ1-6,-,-,CASSEAGVNSPLHF,TGTGCCAGCAGTGAGGCAGGGGTTAATTCACCCCTCCACTTT
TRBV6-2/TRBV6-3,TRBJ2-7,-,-,CASSLTPRSSYEQYF,TGTGCCAGCAGCCTGACACCTCGGTCGAGTTACGAGCAGTACTTC
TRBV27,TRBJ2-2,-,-,CASSSRNTGELFF,TGTGCCAGCAGTTCCCGGAACACCGGGGAGCTGTTTTTT
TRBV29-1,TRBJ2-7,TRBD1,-,CSVEFKSDRDYEQYF,TGCAGCGTTGAGTTTAAGTCCGACAGGGACTACGAGCAGTACTTC
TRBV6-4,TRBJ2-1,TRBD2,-,CASSGTSGGDEQFF,TGTGCCAGCAGTGGGACTAGCGGGGGGGATGAGCAGTTCTTC
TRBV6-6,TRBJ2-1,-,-,CASSYSGEQFF,TGTGCCAGCAGTTACTCTGGTGAGCAGTTCTTC
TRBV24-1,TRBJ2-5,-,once,CATSDSDGQETQYF,TGTGCCACCAGTGACTCAGACGGACAAGAGACCCAGTACTTC
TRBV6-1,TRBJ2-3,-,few,CASSVQTGATDTQYF,TGTGCCAGCAGTGTCCAGACGGGGGCCACAGATACGCAGTATTTT
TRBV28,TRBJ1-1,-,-,CASSNAQGPETEAFF,TGTGCCAGCAGCAATGCGCAGGGACCGGAAACTGAAGCTTTCTTT
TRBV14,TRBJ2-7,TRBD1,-,CASSPRDRVMPVHEQYF,TGTGCCAGCAGCCCACGGGACAGGGTGATGCCAGTCCACGAGCAGTACTTC
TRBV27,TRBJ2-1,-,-,CASNPGSSYNEQFF,TGTGCCAGCAACCCGGGGAGCTCCTACAATGAGCAGTTCTTC
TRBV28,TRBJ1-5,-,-,CASSWTDSNQPQHF,TGTGCCAGCAGTTGGACAGATAGCAATCAGCCCCAGCATTTT
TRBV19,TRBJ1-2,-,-,CASSFRVSLLDGYTF,TGTGCCAGTAGTTTCCGTGTCAGCTTGTTAGATGGCTACACCTTC
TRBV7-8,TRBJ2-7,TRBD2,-,CASSLGLAGASSYEQYF,TGTGCCAGCAGCTTAGGGCTAGCGGGGGCTAGCTCCTACGAGCAGTACTTC
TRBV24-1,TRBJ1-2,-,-,CATSDLWSANGYTF,TGTGCCACCAGTGATTTGTGGTCAGCAAATGGCTACACCTTC
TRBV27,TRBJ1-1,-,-,CASRATMTGEAFF,TGTGCCAGCAGGGCGACGATGACCGGTGAAGCTTTCTTT
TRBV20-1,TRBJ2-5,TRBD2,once,CSASSGGQETQYF,TGCAGTGCTAGTAGCGGGGGCCAAGAGACCCAGTACTTC
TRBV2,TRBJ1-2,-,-,CASSSPAEGYGYTF,TGTGCCAGCAGTTCCCCGGCTGAGGGCTATGGCTACACCTTC
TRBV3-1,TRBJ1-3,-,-,CASSPDLTTSGNTIYF,TGTGCCAGCAGCCCCGACTTGACAACTTCTGGAAACACCATATATTTT
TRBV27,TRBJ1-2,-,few,CASSLEANYGYTF,TGTGCCAGCAGCCTGGAGGCTAACTATGGCTACACCTTC
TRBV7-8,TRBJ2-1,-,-,CASSLGAANEQFF,TGTGCCAGCAGCTTAGGCGCGGCTAATGAGCAGTTCTTC
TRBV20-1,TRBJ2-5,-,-,CSARSAQETQYF,TGCAGTGCTAGATCCGCTCAAGAGACCCAGTACTTC
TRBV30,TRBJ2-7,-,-,CAWSGGASYEQYF,TGTGCCTGGAGTGGAGGGGCATCCTACGAGCAGTACTTC
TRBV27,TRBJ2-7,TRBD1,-,CASTGTGTYEQYF,TGTGCCAGCACTGGGACAGGGACCTACGAGCAGTACTTC
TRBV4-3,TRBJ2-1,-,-,CASSQDGAVYNEQFF,TGCGCCAGCAGCCAAGACGGGGCGGTTTACAATGAGCAGTTCTTC
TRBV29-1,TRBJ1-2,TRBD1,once,CSVEPDTGGGYGYTF,TGCAGCGTTGAGCCCGATACAGGGGGAGGCTATGGCTACACCTTC
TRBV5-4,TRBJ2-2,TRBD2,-,CASSLSGGNTGELFF,TGTGCCAGCAGTTTAAGCGGGGGAAACACCGGGGAGCTGTTTTTT
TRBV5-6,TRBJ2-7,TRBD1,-,CASSLYGQGAYEQYF,TGTGCCAGCAGCTTGTACGGACAGGGGGCCTACGAGCAGTACTTC
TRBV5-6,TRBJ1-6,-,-,CASSGQFNSPLHF,TGTGCCAGCAGCGGTCAGTTTAATTCACCCCTCCACTTT